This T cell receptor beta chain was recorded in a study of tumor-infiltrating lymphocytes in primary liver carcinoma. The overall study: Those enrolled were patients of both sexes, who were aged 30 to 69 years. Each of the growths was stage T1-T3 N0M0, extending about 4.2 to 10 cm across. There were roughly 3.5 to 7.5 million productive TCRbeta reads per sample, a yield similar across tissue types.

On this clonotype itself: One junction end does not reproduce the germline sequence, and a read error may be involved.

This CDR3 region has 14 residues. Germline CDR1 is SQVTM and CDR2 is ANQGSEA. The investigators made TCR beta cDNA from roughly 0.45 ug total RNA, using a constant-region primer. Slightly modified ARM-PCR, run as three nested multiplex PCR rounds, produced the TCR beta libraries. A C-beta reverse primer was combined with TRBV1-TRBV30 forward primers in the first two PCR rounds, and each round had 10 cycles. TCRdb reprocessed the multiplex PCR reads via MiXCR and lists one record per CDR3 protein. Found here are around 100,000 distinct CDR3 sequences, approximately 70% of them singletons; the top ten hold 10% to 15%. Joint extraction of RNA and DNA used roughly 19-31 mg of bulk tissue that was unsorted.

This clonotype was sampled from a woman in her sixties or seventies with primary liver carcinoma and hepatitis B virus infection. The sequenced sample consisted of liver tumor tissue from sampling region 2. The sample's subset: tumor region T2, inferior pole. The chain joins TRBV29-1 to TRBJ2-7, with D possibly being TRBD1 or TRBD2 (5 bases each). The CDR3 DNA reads TGTAGCGTTACCCCCGGGACGACAACCTACGAGCAGTACTTC. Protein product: CSVTPGTTTYEQYF.